This TCR beta chain was documented in a study of cytomegalovirus exposure and HLA in healthy donors. As for the study in general: Out of 150 million to 200 million T cells, an earlier analysis found fewer than 140 million unique TCR beta sequences in total.

CDR3 length: 16 residues. V dropped 0 bases and J dropped 5; count of bases not matched to a gene: 4. Germline V lookup: CDR1 SGHTA, CDR2 FQGNSA. Primers: 60 Vbeta forward and 13 Jbeta reverse. Sequencing was performed with immunoSEQ multiplex PCR; in TCRdb, only in-frame clones are kept and a portion is missing. The sample has around 130,000 clones, around 83% seen once. The J gene is TRBJ2-2, the V gene TRBV7-2, with 9 bases lining up with TRBD2. This clonotype originated in a man between 45 and 60 years old in good health and CMV-seronegative. The sequenced sample was PBMCs. The chain's CDR3 is CASSLAGSGGTGELFF. The CDR3 region has the DNA TGTGCCAGCAGCTTAGCGGGGAGCGGGGGGACCGGGGAGCTGTTTTTT. Together with reference TRBV7-2 and TRBJ2-2, the CDR3 gives the full variable domain: GAGVSQSPSNKVTEKGKDVELRCDPISGHTALYWYRQSLGQGLEFLIYFQGNSAPDKSGLPSDRFSAERTGGSVSTLTIQRTQQEDSAVYLCASSLAGSGGTGELFFGEGSRLTVL.